This TCR beta chain was captured by sequencing in a study of tumor-infiltrating lymphocytes in primary liver carcinoma. A primer in the constant region served to generate TCR beta cDNA from 500 to 600 ng of total RNA. Library construction for TCR beta comprised three nested multiplex PCR rounds performed with slightly modified ARM-PCR. Primers for the first two PCR rounds were TRBV1-TRBV30 forward primers and a C-beta reverse primer (approximately 10 cycles per round). Via MiXCR, TCRdb re-called the multiplex PCR reads, giving one row per CDR3 protein. The sample yields about 59,000 distinct CDR3 sequences, less than 75% seen once. Regarding this clonotype: It may be a read error: a sequence one base away is much more abundant.

Unsorted bulk tissue of about 19-33 mg yielded co-extracted RNA and DNA. V shed 4 bases, J shed 9 bases, and the junction held 26 bases outside the gene matches. The CDR3 loop spans 20 amino acids. The sample taken for sequencing was liver tumor tissue from sampling region 2. The subset: tumor region T2, inferior pole. The chain employs TRBV12-3 or TRBV12-4 and TRBJ2-1, with TRBD2 matching 8 bases. The source is a man in his forties or fifties with primary liver carcinoma and hepatitis B virus infection. CDR3 loop: CASSSNLPGLVGGGSGEQFF. CDR3 nucleotides: TGTGCCAGCAGTTCAAACCTTCCGGGACTAGTGGGAGGAGGGTCGGGTGAGCAGTTCTTC.